This TCR beta chain came from a study of T cell changes during pregnancy in multiple sclerosis. Clones were read by immunoSEQ multiplex PCR, and TCRdb kept only the in-frame ones, dropping some. The repertoire holds over 85,000 clones, roughly 89% seen once, with around 1.7% in the top ten. The CDR3 runs to 13 residues. V gave up 6 bases and J gave up 11 bases, with 16 bases separating them. The germline V gene encodes CDR1 MNHEY and CDR2 SVGAGI. The V and J genes are TRBV6-5 and TRBJ1-4; D remains unclear. Here the sequenced sample was peripheral blood, taken after pregnancy. The receptor was isolated from a female donor in good health, enrolled as a control in a pregnancy study. This chain's CDR3 is CASRTLPTRKLFF. CDR3 DNA: TGTGCCAGCAGAACGCTCCCGACAAGGAAACTGTTTTTT.